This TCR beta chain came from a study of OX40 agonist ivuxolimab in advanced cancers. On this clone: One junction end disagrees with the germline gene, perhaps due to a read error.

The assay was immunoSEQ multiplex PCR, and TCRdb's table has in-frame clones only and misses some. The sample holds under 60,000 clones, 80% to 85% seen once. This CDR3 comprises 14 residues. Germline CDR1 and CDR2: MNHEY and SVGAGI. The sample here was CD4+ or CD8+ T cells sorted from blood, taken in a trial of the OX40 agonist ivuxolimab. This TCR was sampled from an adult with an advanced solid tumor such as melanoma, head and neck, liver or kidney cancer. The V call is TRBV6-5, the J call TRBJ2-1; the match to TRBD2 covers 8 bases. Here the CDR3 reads CASSESGLENDQFF. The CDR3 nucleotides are TGTGCCAGCAGTGAATCGGGACTAGAGAATGACCAGTTCTTC.